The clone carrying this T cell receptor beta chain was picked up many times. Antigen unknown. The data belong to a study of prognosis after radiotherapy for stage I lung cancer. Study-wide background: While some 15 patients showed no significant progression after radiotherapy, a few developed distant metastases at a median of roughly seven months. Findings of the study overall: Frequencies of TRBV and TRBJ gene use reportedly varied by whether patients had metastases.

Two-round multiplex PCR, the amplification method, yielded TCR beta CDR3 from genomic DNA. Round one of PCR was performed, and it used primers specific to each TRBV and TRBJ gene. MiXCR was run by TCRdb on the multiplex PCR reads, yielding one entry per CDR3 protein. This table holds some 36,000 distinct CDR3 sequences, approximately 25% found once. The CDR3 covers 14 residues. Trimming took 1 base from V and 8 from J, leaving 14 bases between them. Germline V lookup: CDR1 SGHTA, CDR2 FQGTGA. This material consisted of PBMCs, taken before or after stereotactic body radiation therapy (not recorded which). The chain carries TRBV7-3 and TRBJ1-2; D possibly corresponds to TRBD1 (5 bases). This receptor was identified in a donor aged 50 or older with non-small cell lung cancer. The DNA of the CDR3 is TGTGCCAGCAGCTTAAGTGGGACGCCTGGCGGCTACACCTTC. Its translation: CASSLSGTPGGYTF.